This TCR beta chain appears in the sequencing data of a study of OX40 agonist ivuxolimab in advanced cancers. Study-level background: Every 2 weeks, patients got intravenous ivuxolimab at one of six dose levels (0.01-10 mg/kg). Those enrolled were about 82% male, with a mean age of around 55 years and ages from 23 to 79. Findings and caveats of the study: Some nonresponders also had low normalized T-cell clonal expansion. Averaging showed that CD8+ T cells had more expanded clones than CD4+ did.

Sequencing was performed with immunoSEQ multiplex PCR; in TCRdb, only in-frame clones are kept and a portion is missing. The sample contains some 49,000 clones, over 75% of which appear only once. The germline CDR1 and CDR2 sequences are KGHSY and FQNENV. V was pared by 0 bases and J by 0 bases, with 6 bases between. This CDR3 is built from 14 residues. On this clone itself: Its target is unknown.

The TCR was taken from an adult with an advanced solid tumor such as melanoma, head and neck, liver or kidney cancer. The sample in question was CD4+ or CD8+ T cells sorted from blood, obtained in a trial of the OX40 agonist ivuxolimab. The gene calls are TRBV16 and TRBJ2-7; no firm D call. The CDR3 protein is CASSQSRASYEQYF. DNA for the CDR3: TGTGCCAGCAGCCAATCACGGGCCTCCTACGAGCAGTACTTC.